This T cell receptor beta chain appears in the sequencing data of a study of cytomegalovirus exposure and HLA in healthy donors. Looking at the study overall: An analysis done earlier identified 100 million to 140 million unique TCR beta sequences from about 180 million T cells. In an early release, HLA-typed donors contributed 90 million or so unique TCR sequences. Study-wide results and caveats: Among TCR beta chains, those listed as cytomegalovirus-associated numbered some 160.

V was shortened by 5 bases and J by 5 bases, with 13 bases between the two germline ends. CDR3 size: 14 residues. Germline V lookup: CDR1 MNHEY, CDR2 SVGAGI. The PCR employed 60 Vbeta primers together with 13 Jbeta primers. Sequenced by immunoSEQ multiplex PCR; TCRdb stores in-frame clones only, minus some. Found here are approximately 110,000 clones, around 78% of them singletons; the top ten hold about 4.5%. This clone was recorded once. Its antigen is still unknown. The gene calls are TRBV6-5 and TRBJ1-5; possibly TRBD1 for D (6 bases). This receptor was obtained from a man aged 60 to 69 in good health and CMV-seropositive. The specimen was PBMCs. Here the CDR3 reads CASSPDRSDQPQHF. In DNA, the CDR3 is TGTGCCAGCAGTCCCGACAGGTCTGATCAGCCCCAGCATTTT.